These 19 T cell receptor beta chains originate from one sample sequenced in a study of T cell repertoires in cytomegalovirus infection. No antigens are known for them. TCRdb recomputed calls from the reads with MiXCR, one row per CDR3 protein. This table holds some 71,000 distinct CDR3 sequences, around 28% found once. The sample was CD8+ T cells from cultured PBMCs, taken from culture after CMV antigen stimulation. Every receptor here comes from a human donor in good health (CMV status not recorded). Some clones in this sample may be carry-over from other donors' samples.

Turning to this clonotype: This clone may be a read error of a much larger clone one base away. The J gene is TRBJ2-7, the V gene TRBV7-2, with D perhaps TRBD1 (5 bases). Trimming stripped 5 bases from V and 4 bases from J, with 12 bases between. Per germline, CDR1 SGHTA and CDR2 FQGNSA. This CDR3 comprises 13 residues. The CDR3 region is CASSPDTGYEQYV. CDR3 coding DNA: TGTGCCAGCAGCCCGGACACGGGTTACGAGCAGTACGTC.

This clonotype was seen more than once but under ten times. The CDR3, as DNA: TGTGCCAGCAGTGATAATGCCTCACCCCTCCACTTT. Translated, it gives CASSDNASPLHF. This chain connects TRBV12-3 or TRBV12-4 to TRBJ1-6; D not resolved. Deletions cut 5 bases from V and 10 bases from J, with 9 bases between. CDR3 size: 12 residues.

A remark on this clonotype: Compared with germline, one end of the junction differs, possibly owing to a read error. The CDR3 sequence is CASSLGGRISNQPQHF. As DNA, the CDR3 is TGCGCCAGCAGCTTGGGGGGCAGGATCAGCAATCAGCCCCAGCATTTT. The J gene is TRBJ1-5, the V gene TRBV5-8, with D possibly TRBD1 on 6 matching bases. CDR1 and CDR2 (germline): SGHTS, YDEGEE. The CDR3 contains 16 residues.

The chain has TRBV29-1 and TRBJ2-1; unclear D gene. This CDR3 comprises 11 residues. Trimming took off 7 bases at V and 8 bases at J, with 12 bases between the two ends. CDR1 and CDR2 (germline): SQVTM, ANQGSEA. The CDR3 DNA sequence: TGCAGCGGAGAGATCAACTATGAGCAGTTCTTC. Protein product: CSGEINYEQFF.

The chain carries TRBV9 and TRBJ1-2; D may be TRBD1 (5 bases). The CDR3 length is 12 residues. The germline CDR1 and CDR2 sequences are SGDLS and YYNGEE. The V end was cut by 6 bases, the J end by 10 bases, with 16 bases between. The CDR3 region is CASTSAGSDYTF. The CDR3 bases are TGTGCCAGCACGTCGGCAGGGTCTGACTACACCTTC.

CDR3 nucleotides: TGTGCCAGCAGCTCCAGATCCCAGCATTTT. It encodes CASSSRSQHF. V gene TRBV11-2 combines with J gene TRBJ1-5; no clear D gene. The CDR3 spans 10 residues. The germline V gene encodes CDR1 SGHAT and CDR2 FQNNGV. V lost 4 bases to trimming and J lost 11 bases, with 6 bases between them.

Relative to its sample, this clonotype is medium-sized. The chain joins TRBV27 to TRBJ2-7; 10 bases agree with TRBD2. V lost 0 bases, J lost 5 bases, and 10 bases stayed unmatched. CDR3 size: 17 residues. Germline loops: CDR1 MNHEY, CDR2 SMNVEV (reference sequence). This CDR3 is CASSLSGTSDPSDEQYF. The DNA of the CDR3 is TGTGCCAGCAGTTTATCGGGGACTAGCGACCCGAGCGACGAGCAGTACTTC.

V and J are TRBV28 and TRBJ2-2; 7 nucleotides align to TRBD1. Per the germline V gene, CDR1 is MDHEN and CDR2 is SYDVKM. Losses at the gene ends were 5 bases for V and 9 bases for J; bases not matched to a gene: 9. This CDR3 comprises 14 residues. CDR3 nucleotide sequence: TGTGCCAGCAGTCCCGACAGGGTACCGAGGGAGCTGTTTTTT. It encodes CASSPDRVPRELFF. The full variable domain, rest sourced from reference TRBV28 and TRBJ2-2, is DVKVTQSSRYLVKRTGEKVFLECVQDMDHENMFWYRQDPGLGLRLIYFSYDVKMKEKGDIPEGYSVSREKKERFSLILESASTNQTSMYLCASSPDRVPRELFFGEGSRLTVL.

The chain joins TRBV5-6 to TRBJ2-1; 14 bases are a match to TRBD2. The ends lost 4 bases at V and 8 bases at J; junction bases unmatched: 5. Germline V gives CDR1 SGHDT, CDR2 YYEEEE. The CDR3 loop spans 15 amino acids. CDR3 sequence: CASSPGTSGGYEQFF. DNA of the CDR3: TGTGCCAGCAGCCCGGGGACTAGCGGGGGCTATGAGCAGTTCTTC. Complete variable domain (other parts from reference TRBV5-6 and TRBJ2-1): DAGVTQSPTHLIKTRGQQVTLRCSPKSGHDTVSWYQQALGQGPQFIFQYYEEEERQRGNFPDRFSGHQFPNYSSELNVNALLLGDSALYLCASSPGTSGGYEQFFGPGTRLTVL.

This sequence joins TRBV12-3 or TRBV12-4 and TRBJ1-1; 7 bases are a match to TRBD1. CDR3 length: 15 amino acids. After removal of 6 bases from V and 3 bases from J, the junction contained 10 bases not matched to a gene. CDR3 in amino acids: CASREVKGADTEAFF. DNA of the CDR3: TGTGCCAGCAGGGAGGTTAAGGGGGCCGACACTGAAGCTTTCTTT.

The chain joins TRBV12-3 or TRBV12-4 to TRBJ2-7; D is perhaps TRBD1 or TRBD2 (6 bases each). There are 16 residues in the CDR3. Between the trimmed V and J ends, which lost 6 bases and 0 bases, there was a span of 18 bases. CDR3 amino acids: CASRRGPGESSYEQYF. CDR3 sequence (DNA): TGTGCCAGCAGACGGGGGCCAGGGGAAAGCTCCTACGAGCAGTACTTC.

Details on this clonotype: A junction boundary mismatches the germline segment, possibly from a read error. This chain connects TRBV11-2 to TRBJ2-2; D is uncertain. Per the germline V gene, CDR1 is SGHAT and CDR2 is FQNNGV. This CDR3 has 15 residues. The CDR3 region has the DNA TGTACCAGCAGCCCAGTCCCAACGGTTATCGGGGAGCTGTTTTTT. This encodes CTSSPVPTVIGELFF.

The chain combines TRBV7-9 with TRBJ1-6; TRBD1 might be the D (6 bases). The CDR3 has 14 amino acids. V lost 7 bases and J 7 bases, leaving 14 bases between the germline ends. CDR1 is SEHNR, CDR2 FQNEAQ, per germline (reference sequence). CDR3 loop: CASILGQGNSPLHF. CDR3 nucleotide sequence: TGTGCCAGCATCTTGGGGCAGGGGAATTCACCCCTCCACTTT.

This sequence joins TRBV20-1 and TRBJ2-7; TRBD1 might be the D (6 bases). Germline V gene lookup returns CDR1 DFQATT and CDR2 SNEGSKA (reference sequence). CDR3 size: 14 residues. The V end lost 2 bases, the J end lost 0 bases, and 11 bases lay between the germline ends. The CDR3 DNA reads as TGCAGTGCTAGATCGACAGGAACCTCCTACGAGCAGTACTTC. Translated, it gives CSARSTGTSYEQYF.

This clonotype was observed at least ten times. The rearrangement links TRBV5-5 to TRBJ2-7, with TRBD2 as a possible D gene (6 bases). The CDR3 sequence is 14 residues long. V lost 0 bases and J lost 6, with 13 bases in between. The germline V gene encodes CDR1 SGHKS and CDR2 YYEKEE (reference sequence). The CDR3 here is CASSLAGGTSEQYF. CDR3 DNA: TGTGCCAGCAGCTTGGCCGGCGGGACTTCCGAGCAGTACTTC. The variable domain in full, with the rest retrieved from reference TRBV5-5 and TRBJ2-7, is DAGVTQSPTHLIKTRGQQVTLRCSPISGHKSVSWYQQVLGQGPQFIFQYYEKEERGRGNFPDRFSARQFPNYSSELNVNALLLGDSALYLCASSLAGGTSEQYFGPGTRLTVT.

The rearrangement links TRBV7-9 to TRBJ2-7; D may match TRBD1 or TRBD2 (6 bases each). V shed 5 bases and J shed 1 base, with 18 bases lying between them. The CDR3 covers 16 residues. Germline values: CDR1 SEHNR, CDR2 FQNEAQ (reference sequence). The CDR3 protein is CASSEGGMDLSYEQYF. The CDR3 coding sequence is TGTGCCAGCAGCGAGGGGGGTATGGACCTATCCTACGAGCAGTACTTC.

This clonotype showed up many times. This sequence joins TRBV7-2 and TRBJ2-4, with 9 nucleotides matching TRBD1. V lost 1 base and J lost 0; bases outside the gene matches: 10. The CDR3 extends over 19 amino acids. Germline V CDR1 and CDR2: SGHTA, FQGNSA. This CDR3 reads CASSLGTGVIVTAKNIQYF. CDR3 DNA: TGTGCCAGCAGCTTAGGGACAGGGGTTATAGTTACAGCCAAAAACATTCAGTACTTC.

In its sample, this clonotype was seen a few times. The rearrangement joins TRBV7-6 to TRBJ1-2; TRBD1 matches 7 bases. This CDR3 has 13 residues. V gave up 4 bases and J gave up 7 bases; unmatched junction bases: 6. Per germline, CDR1 SGHVS and CDR2 FNYEAQ. The CDR3 loop is CASSSTGSGGYTF. The CDR3 nucleotides are TGTGCCAGCAGCTCGACAGGGAGTGGTGGCTACACCTTC.

This clonotype was seen ten or more times. The chain carries TRBV7-6 and TRBJ2-2, with D uncertain. This CDR3 has 12 residues. The germline V gene encodes CDR1 SGHVS and CDR2 FNYEAQ. V was pared by 3 bases and J by 2 bases, with 1 base between. This CDR3 is CASSFNTGELFF. The CDR3 coding sequence is TGTGCCAGCAGCTTTAACACCGGGGAGCTGTTTTTT.